This passage covers 20 T cell receptor beta chains from one sample sequenced in a study of radiotherapy plus CTLA-4 blockade in lung cancer listed by TCRdb under 2018. The protocol used for the library was the immunoSEQ multiplex PCR assay. This immuneACCESS table, as held by TCRdb, lists in-frame sequences with V and J called but not all clones. Of the missing ones, under half trace to an unresolved V gene in checked studies; the others have no known cause. The sample yields some 60,000 clones; about three quarters were counted once. Of the sample, around 4% falls within the top ten clones. The starting material was peripheral blood, obtained from a patient treated with radiotherapy plus ipilimumab. These receptors were taken from a human donor with non-small cell lung cancer who had a partial response to radiotherapy plus ipilimumab.

This clone was picked up a small number of times. This chain uses TRBV5-4 with TRBJ2-7; 9 bases are a match to TRBD1. V was pared by 3 bases and J by 5 bases, with 6 bases of the junction left unmatched. Per the germline V gene, CDR1 is SGHNT and CDR2 is YYREEE (reference sequence). The length of the CDR3 is 14 residues. In DNA, the CDR3 is TGTGCCAGCAGCTCGACAGGGGGGGGGAACGAGCAGTACTTC. Translating gives CASSSTGGGNEQYF. Together with reference TRBV5-4 and TRBJ2-7, the CDR3 gives the full variable domain: ETGVTQSPTHLIKTRGQQVTLRCSSQSGHNTVSWYQQALGQGPQFIFQYYREEENGRGNFPPRFSGLQFPNYSSELNVNALELDDSALYLCASSSTGGGNEQYFGPGTRLTVT.

A single count supports this clone. V is TRBV7-8 and J is TRBJ1-2; D is unclear. Germline V lookup: CDR1 SGHVS, CDR2 FQNEAQ. Trimming took off 1 base at V and 4 bases at J, with 7 bases between the two ends. The CDR3 sequence is 13 residues long. CDR3 in DNA: TGTGCCAGCAGCTTAGGGGAGGGCTATGGCTACACCTTC. Amino acids: CASSLGEGYGYTF. Using reference TRBV7-8 and TRBJ1-2 for the parts outside the CDR3, the full variable domain is GAGVSQSPRYKVAKRGQDVALRCDPISGHVSLFWYQQALGQGPEFLTYFQNEAQLDKSGLPSDRFFAERPEGSVSTLKIQRTQQEDSAVYLCASSLGEGYGYTFGSGTRLTVV.

This clone was recorded a few times. The chain combines TRBV25-1 with TRBJ2-2; 7 bases are a match to TRBD1. V was clipped by 5 bases and J by 1 base; unmatched bases: 10. This CDR3 spans 17 amino acids. From germline, CDR1 is MGHDK and CDR2 SYGVNS. The CDR3, as DNA: TGTGCCAGCAGTCCTCTGATGGGGACAGAGAACACCGGGGAGCTGTTTTTT. Translation gives CASSPLMGTENTGELFF.

The chain has TRBV4-1 and TRBJ1-1, with D possibly TRBD1 on 5 matching bases. Deletions cut 5 bases from V and 1 base from J, with 11 bases between. Germline CDR1 and CDR2: MGHRA and YSYEKL. This CDR3 spans 14 amino acids. CDR3 amino acids: CASSEGQANTEAFF. CDR3 bases: TGCGCCAGCAGCGAAGGACAAGCGAACACTGAAGCTTTCTTT.

V gene TRBV7-6 combines with J gene TRBJ1-5, with D tentatively TRBD1 (5 bases). Trimming shortened V by 5 bases and J by 6 bases, and 11 bases separated the two germline ends. Germline V gene data show CDR1 as SGHVS and CDR2 as FNYEAQ. The CDR3 extends over 13 amino acids. This CDR3 reads CASSPSGGQPQHF. The CDR3 DNA is TGTGCCAGCAGCCCCTCGGGGGGTCAGCCCCAGCATTTT.

V and J are TRBV9 and TRBJ2-2; TRBD2 agrees at 9 bases. Germline V CDR1 and CDR2: SGDLS, YYNGEE. The CDR3 consists of 17 residues. Losses at the gene ends were 4 bases for V and 4 bases for J; bases not matched to a gene: 11. The CDR3 sequence: CASSLGTSLLSTGELFF. CDR3 coding DNA: TGTGCCAGCAGCCTCGGGACTAGCCTTTTATCCACCGGGGAGCTGTTTTTT.

CDR3 sequence: CASSLEGARGNYGYTF. CDR3 bases: TGCGCCAGCAGCTTGGAAGGCGCCAGGGGGAACTATGGCTACACCTTC. This sequence joins TRBV5-1 and TRBJ1-2, with TRBD1 identical over 7 bases. Germline CDR1 reads SGHRS; CDR2 reads YFSETQ. The length of the CDR3 is 16 residues. V lost 0 bases to trimming and J lost 2 bases; unmatched junction nucleotides: 7.

The rearrangement links TRBV29-1 to TRBJ1-2, with 7 bases identical to TRBD1. This CDR3 has 11 amino acids. Germline trimming cut 7 bases from V and 8 bases from J; bases unmatched to any gene: 7. CDR1 and CDR2 (germline): SQVTM, ANQGSEA. The CDR3 DNA reads as TGCAGCGCCGCGACAGGGATGGGCTACACCTTC. Protein sequence: CSAATGMGYTF.

The chain couples TRBV6-1 to TRBJ1-3; 9 positions match TRBD1. The CDR3 is 17 residues long. From germline, CDR1 is MNHNS and CDR2 SASEGT. The trim removed 0 bases at V and 7 bases at J, leaving 10 bases unmatched. The chain's CDR3 is CASSEASGQGWGNTIYF. CDR3 coding DNA: TGTGCCAGCAGTGAAGCCTCGGGACAGGGTTGGGGTAACACCATATATTTT.

The V call is TRBV5-1, the J call TRBJ2-7, with 9 bases identical to TRBD1. J was trimmed by 7 bases and V by 4 bases; bases with no gene match: 3. CDR3 length equals 12 residues. Per germline, CDR1 SGHRS and CDR2 YFSETQ. The CDR3 DNA sequence: TGCGCCAGCAGCGTACAGGGGGCAGAGCAGTACTTC. It encodes CASSVQGAEQYF. The entire variable domain, with the rest obtained from reference TRBV5-1 and TRBJ2-7, is as follows: KAGVTQTPRYLIKTRGQQVTLSCSPISGHRSVSWYQQTPGQGLQFLFEYFSETQRNKGNFPGRFSGRQFSNSRSEMNVSTLELGDSALYLCASSVQGAEQYFGPGTRLTVT.

The rearrangement uses TRBV7-2 and TRBJ2-2, with a tentative D call TRBD2 (5 bases). Trimming took 1 base from V and 1 from J, leaving 10 bases between them. The CDR3 runs to 16 residues. Germline-derived CDR1 and CDR2 are SGHTA and FQGNSA. CDR3 nucleotides: TGTGCCAGCAGCTTAGTTGGCGGAGGGAACACCGGGGAGCTGTTTTTT. Translation gives CASSLVGGGNTGELFF.

The rearrangement links TRBV27 to TRBJ1-2, with D possibly being TRBD1 (6 bases). The CDR3 extends over 13 amino acids. The ends were cut back, 4 bases at V and 4 bases at J, with 10 bases in the middle. Germline V gene lookup returns CDR1 MNHEY and CDR2 SMNVEV (reference sequence). The CDR3 is CASSSGQVYGYTF. The CDR3 DNA sequence: TGTGCCAGCAGTTCGGGACAAGTCTATGGCTACACCTTC.

The V and J genes are TRBV6-5 and TRBJ2-7; no definite D call. The CDR3 has 14 amino acids. V gave up 2 bases and J gave up 0 bases, with 8 bases separating them. CDR1 MNHEY and CDR2 SVGAGI come from the germline V gene. The CDR3 DNA reads as TGTGCCAGCAGTTACACACCTTCCTCCTACGAGCAGTACTTC. It specifies CASSYTPSSYEQYF.

The chain combines TRBV5-1 with TRBJ1-1; TRBD1 is a possible D gene (5 bases). This CDR3 spans 14 amino acids. Deletions cut 5 bases from V and 0 bases from J, with 11 bases between. Germline V gene sequence: CDR1 SGHRS, CDR2 YFSETQ. The CDR3 sequence: CASSDRPMNTEAFF. For the CDR3, the DNA is TGCGCCAGCAGTGACAGACCCATGAACACTGAAGCTTTCTTT.

V usage is TRBV1 and J usage is TRBJ2-1; TRBD1 reflects the table's D call only, with no check against the DNA. TRBV1 is an annotated pseudogene. This CDR3 is 15 amino acids long. The CDR3 bases are TGCACCAGCAGCCTCGCCGGGACAGGGGGCAATGAGCAGTTCTTC. Protein sequence: CTSSLAGTGGNEQFF.

This sequence joins TRBV9 and TRBJ2-6; TRBD1 matches at 9 bases. The V gene end was trimmed by 0 bases and the J gene end by 9 bases; junction bases not matched to a gene: 7. CDR1 is SGDLS, CDR2 YYNGEE, per germline. The length of the CDR3 is 16 residues. CDR3 region: CASSVEGQGQVNVLTF. CDR3 bases: TGTGCCAGCAGCGTAGAAGGACAGGGGCAGGTCAACGTCCTGACTTTC.

DNA of the CDR3: TGTGCCAGCAGGACTACAGAGACCCAGTACTTC. Amino acid sequence: CASRTTETQYF. The V gene is TRBV2, the J gene TRBJ2-5, with a possible D match to TRBD2 (5 bases). This CDR3 comprises 11 residues. V shed 6 bases and J shed 4 bases, with 6 bases lying between them. CDR1 is SNHLY, CDR2 FYNNEI, per germline.

V usage is TRBV9 and J usage is TRBJ1-2; D gene unclear. Germline lookup yields CDR1 SGDLS and CDR2 YYNGEE. V shed 0 bases and J shed 3 bases, with 9 bases lying between them. The CDR3 spans 14 residues. DNA of the CDR3: TGTGCCAGCAGCGTAGCCGACGGGTACTATGGCTACACCTTC. Translation gives CASSVADGYYGYTF. The complete variable domain, with remaining parts taken from reference TRBV9 and TRBJ1-2, reads DSGVTQTPKHLITATGQRVTLRCSPRSGDLSVYWYQQSLDQGLQFLIQYYNGEERAKGNILERFSAQQFPDLHSELNLSSLELGDSALYFCASSVADGYYGYTFGSGTRLTVV.

In its sample, this clone was seen once. The CDR3: CASSLEGLAGGPQYF. DNA for the CDR3: TGTGCCAGCAGCTTGGAAGGACTAGCGGGGGGACCACAGTACTTC. The V gene is TRBV5-4, the J gene TRBJ2-4; 14 bases are a match to TRBD2. This CDR3 has 15 residues. The germline V gene encodes CDR1 SGHNT and CDR2 YYREEE (reference sequence). V shed 0 bases and J 13 bases; nucleotides not matched to a gene: 6.

The gene calls are TRBV27 and TRBJ1-6; possible D gene TRBD1, 6 bases. CDR3 size: 16 residues. Trimming took 5 bases from V and 2 from J, leaving 13 bases between them. CDR1 and CDR2 from the germline V gene are MNHEY and SMNVEV (reference sequence). Here the CDR3 DNA reads TGTGCCAGCAGTATCTCTCGGACAGCCTATAATTCACCCCTCCACTTT. As protein: CASSISRTAYNSPLHF.